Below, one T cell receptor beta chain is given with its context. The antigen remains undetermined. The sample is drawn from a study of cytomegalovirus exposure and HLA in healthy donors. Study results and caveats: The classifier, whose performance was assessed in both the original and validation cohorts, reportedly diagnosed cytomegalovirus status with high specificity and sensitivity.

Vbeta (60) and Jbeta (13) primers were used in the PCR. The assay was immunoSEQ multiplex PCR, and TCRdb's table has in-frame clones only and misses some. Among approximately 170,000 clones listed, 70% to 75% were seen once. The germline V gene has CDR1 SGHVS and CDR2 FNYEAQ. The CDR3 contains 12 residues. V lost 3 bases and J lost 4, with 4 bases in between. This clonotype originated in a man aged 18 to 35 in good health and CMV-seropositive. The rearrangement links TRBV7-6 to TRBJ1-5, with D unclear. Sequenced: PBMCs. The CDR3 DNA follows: TGTGCCAGCAGCTTCCCAAATCAGCCCCAGCATTTT. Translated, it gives CASSFPNQPQHF. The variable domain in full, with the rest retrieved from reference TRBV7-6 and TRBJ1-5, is GAGVSQSPRYKVTKRGQDVALRCDPISGHVSLYWYRQALGQGPEFLTYFNYEAQQDKSGLPNDRFSAERPEGSISTLTIQRTEQRDSAMYRCASSFPNQPQHFGDGTRLSIL.